Here is one T cell receptor beta chain with its context. The clone's antigen remains unknown. No base quality information exists; no much larger clone differs at one position. The CDR1 and CDR2 encoded by the germline V gene (reference sequence) are PRHDT and FYEKMQ. The germline V and J ends show losses of 4 bases and 7 bases respectively, and no gene match explains 12 bases of the junction. The CDR3 runs 17 amino acids, cysteine and phenylalanine included. Solely the CDR3 DNA is kept, with 51 bases framed from the first base. Libraries were constructed by the immunoSEQ multiplex PCR assay. The paper's data handling went like this. A statistical classification framework was built for diagnosing cytomegalovirus status from the catalog of TCR beta chain sequences. This immuneACCESS table, as held by TCRdb, lists in-frame sequences with V and J called but not all clones. Of the missing ones, under half trace to an unresolved V gene in checked studies; the others have no known cause. The V and J calls and clone size were taken over from that table, and D and trimming were inferred from the DNA. The sample data list about 170,000 clones, and roughly 91% of these were observed just once. Together, the top ten hold under 4.5% of the sample.

Donors formed part of the validation cohort, which comprised about 130 subjects and was distinct from the first cohort of 550 to 850 subjects. This specimen belongs to a study of cytomegalovirus exposure and HLA in healthy donors (dated by TCRdb to about 2017). Study-level background: According to a later analysis, the roughly 120 validation repertoires were produced on the same platform as the approximately 600 repertoires of the first cohort. The study was designed to test whether signatures of past pathogen exposure could be identified by cataloging public T cell receptors. A separate validation cohort of 100 to 150 different subjects was used in addition to the roughly 620-subject first cohort. High-throughput TCR immunosequencing, statistical association of individual TCRs with disease status, and machine learning were combined to predict cytomegalovirus infection status.

Results and caveats for the whole study, not just this receptor: In vitro tests confirmed that a few of the cytomegalovirus-associated TCR beta chains recognize cytomegalovirus antigens. All 130 or so repertoires were used to score co-occurrence in the validation cohort in a later analysis, because that analysis had no HLA typing for the cohort. Most TCR sequences were observed very rarely across donors, whereas some public TCRs were present in many individuals. In a later analysis, TCRs clustered in the first cohort were found to also tend to co-occur in the 120 validation repertoires, with about 93% of cluster scores above 0. The authors suggested that the approach could potentially be generalized to other disease states and immunological phenotypes. Cytomegalovirus status was reported to be diagnosed by the classifier with high specificity and sensitivity in both the original and validation cohorts. In the study, around 150 TCR beta chains were listed as associated with cytomegalovirus.

The clonotype was recovered from a man between 18 and 35 years old in good health and CMV-seropositive. The sample taken for sequencing was PBMCs. In this chain, TRBV13 is recombined with TRBJ2-2, with 10 bases in between that match TRBD1. CDR3 region: CASSWSGTGEKSGELFF. The nucleotide sequence is given as TGTGCCAGCAGCTGGTCCGGGACAGGGGAAAAGAGCGGGGAGCTGTTTTTT.